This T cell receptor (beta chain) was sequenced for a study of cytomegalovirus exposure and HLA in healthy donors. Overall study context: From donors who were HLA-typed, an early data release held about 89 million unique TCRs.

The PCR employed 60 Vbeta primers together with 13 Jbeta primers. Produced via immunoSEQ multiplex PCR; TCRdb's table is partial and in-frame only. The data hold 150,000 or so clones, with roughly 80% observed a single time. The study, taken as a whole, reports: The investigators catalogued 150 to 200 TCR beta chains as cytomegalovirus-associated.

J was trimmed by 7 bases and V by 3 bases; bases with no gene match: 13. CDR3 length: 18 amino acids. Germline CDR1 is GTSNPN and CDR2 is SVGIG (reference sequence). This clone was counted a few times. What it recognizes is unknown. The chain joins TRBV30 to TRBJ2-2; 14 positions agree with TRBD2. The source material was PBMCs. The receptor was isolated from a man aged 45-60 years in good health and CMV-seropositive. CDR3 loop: CAWSGRTSGRPRGGELFF. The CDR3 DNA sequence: TGTGCCTGGAGCGGGAGGACTAGCGGGAGGCCCCGTGGCGGGGAGCTGTTTTTT. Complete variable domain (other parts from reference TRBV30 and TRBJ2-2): SQTIHQWPATLVQPVGSPLSLECTVEGTSNPNLYWYRQAAGRGLQLLFYSVGIGQISSEVPQNLSASRPQDRQFILSSKKLLLSDSGFYLCAWSGRTSGRPRGGELFFGEGSRLTVL.